This T cell receptor beta chain was obtained from a study of cytomegalovirus exposure and HLA in healthy donors. About the study: There were 75 million to 95 million unique TCRs (from HLA-typed donors) in an early data release. Within the Caucasian-associated ancestry cluster were roughly 81% of the 350 to 400 genotyped donors.

Germline CDR1 reads SGHRS; CDR2 reads YFSETQ. The CDR3 runs to 15 residues. V was trimmed by 3 bases and J by 6 bases, leaving 16 bases between them. The PCR ran on 60 Vbeta and 13 Jbeta primers. Assay used: immunoSEQ multiplex PCR; TCRdb lists only in-frame clones, some missing. The data show tens of thousands of clones, over 55% seen once. Turning to this clone: Its antigen remains unknown.

Study-level points and caveats: Earlier analysis found most TCR beta V segments productive about 87% or about 30% of the time. Based on reports, TCR beta sequences accurately predicted HLA-A and HLA-B alleles for most subjects.

Sequencing used PBMCs. The source of this sequence is a boy between 10 and 17 years old in good health and CMV-seropositive. The chain couples TRBV5-1 to TRBJ2-1, with TRBD1 as a possible D gene (7 bases). CDR3: CASSSAGGYRNEQFF. The CDR3 DNA is TGCGCCAGCAGCTCAGCAGGGGGGTATCGCAATGAGCAGTTCTTC.